This record covers a single TCR beta chain. Trimming stripped 1 base from V and 0 bases from J, with 11 bases between. Per the germline V gene, CDR1 is SGDLS and CDR2 is YYNGEE. This CDR3 spans 16 amino acids. This record comes from a study of blood T cell repertoires in COVID-19. TCRdb keeps only in-frame clones here, not all; method: immunoSEQ multiplex PCR. The sample consists of about 110,000 clones, around 75% of them appearing once. This TCR was sampled from a human donor with acute or convalescent COVID-19. The donor label of this sample is uncertain. The chain couples TRBV9 to TRBJ1-3; weak D call: TRBD1 (6 bases). Sequenced: peripheral blood. CDR3 DNA sequence: TGTGCCAGCAGCGTATATCTCAGGGGCTCTGGAAACACCATATATTTT. This encodes CASSVYLRGSGNTIYF.